This T cell receptor (beta chain) was sequenced during a study of T cell responses to AZD1222 COVID-19 vaccine. Notes on the study in general: Among the donors, most were white British and more were female, and clonal diversity was possibly underestimated. Sampling captured repertoires only after the peak T cell response.

The sample holds one count of this clone. Its antigen is undetermined. Samples with a second dose at about 4 or about 12 weeks were pooled together. Profiling relied on immunoSEQ multiplex PCR, and the TCRdb table lists in-frame clones only, not all of them. Of 65,000 to 100,000 clones in the sample, 91% are singletons; the top ten hold more than 7.5%. Germline assignment: CDR1 MDHEN and CDR2 SYDVKM. With V trimmed by 6 bases and J by 6 bases, 8 bases remained unmatched. The CDR3 loop spans 14 amino acids. The receptor comes from an adult who received the AZD1222 COVID-19 vaccine. V and J are TRBV28 and TRBJ2-1, with 7 positions matching TRBD2. The sequenced sample was peripheral blood, obtained 28 days after the second AZD1222 dose. The CDR3 region is CASSGLGLSNEQFF. CDR3 coding DNA: TGTGCCAGCAGCGGACTAGGTTTATCCAATGAGCAGTTCTTC.